Below are 20 T cell receptor beta chains sequenced from a single sample in a study of T cell responses to AZD1222 COVID-19 vaccine. The repertoire was sequenced with immunoSEQ multiplex PCR; TCRdb's copy has only in-frame clones and lacks some. The table has about 130,000 clones, about 87% seen once. The sample was peripheral blood, taken on day 0 of AZD1222 vaccination. The origin of the receptors is an adult in good health.

V gene TRBV15 combines with J gene TRBJ1-1, with D perhaps TRBD1 (6 bases). Trimming removed 4 bases from V and 5 bases from J, with 20 bases in between. Germline V CDR1 and CDR2: LNHNV, YYDKDF (reference sequence). The CDR3 spans 16 residues. In DNA, the CDR3 is TGTGCCACCAGCACCGGAGGTCGCAGGGGAGGGACTGAAGCTTTCTTT. Its protein product is CATSTGGRRGGTEAFF.

This clone was counted only a few times. The chain is built from TRBV9 and TRBJ1-1; D uncertain. Trimming removed 2 bases from V and 1 base from J, with 9 bases in between. The germline V gene has CDR1 SGDLS and CDR2 YYNGEE. The CDR3 length is 14 residues. The CDR3 here is CASSVSGQNTEAFF. CDR3 sequence (DNA): TGTGCCAGCAGCGTTTCCGGCCAGAACACTGAAGCTTTCTTT.

This clone was seen more than once but under ten times. This chain links TRBV6-2 or TRBV6-3 with TRBJ2-2; D is uncertain. Trimming left V 2 bases short and J 6 bases short, with 7 bases between. This CDR3 is 13 amino acids long. Germline V gene lookup returns CDR1 MNHEY and CDR2 SVGEGT. CDR3 nucleotide sequence: TGTGCCAGCAGTTACCCCCTGGCCGGGGAGCTGTTTTTT. Translation gives CASSYPLAGELFF.

The chain has TRBV11-2 and TRBJ1-6; tentative D call: TRBD1 (5 bases). The germline V and J ends were trimmed by 1 base and 10 bases, with 14 bases remaining between them. Germline V lookup: CDR1 SGHAT, CDR2 FQNNGV. This CDR3 is built from 15 residues. CDR3 sequence reads: CASSLVTGRWSPLHF. The DNA for the CDR3 is TGTGCCAGCAGCTTAGTAACGGGACGGTGGTCACCCCTCCACTTT.

The chain couples TRBV6-4 to TRBJ2-3; possibly TRBD1 for D (6 bases). The CDR3 covers 16 residues. Trimming took 0 bases from V and 2 from J, leaving 12 bases between them. Germline V gene lookup returns CDR1 MRHNA and CDR2 SNTAGT. The CDR3 is CASSDSSGAPTDTQYF. The CDR3 DNA reads as TGTGCCAGCAGTGACTCTTCAGGGGCTCCCACAGATACGCAGTATTTT.

In this sample, this clone turned up a few times. The rearrangement joins TRBV7-9 to TRBJ2-7, with D uncertain. V was shortened by 2 bases and J by 7 bases, with 18 bases between the two germline ends. Germline CDR1 SEHNR, CDR2 FQNEAQ (reference sequence). There are 15 residues in the CDR3. The CDR3 protein is CASSLRIGTFGEQYF. The CDR3 region has the DNA TGTGCCAGCAGCTTAAGGATAGGCACCTTCGGGGAGCAGTACTTC.

The genes are TRBV24-1 and TRBJ2-2; 7 bases match TRBD2. V shed 5 bases and J 0 bases; nucleotides not matched to a gene: 5. This CDR3 is built from 16 residues. CDR1 is KGHDR, CDR2 SFDVKD, per germline. The CDR3 loop is CATSVASGTNTGELFF. The CDR3 coding sequence is TGTGCCACCAGTGTGGCTAGCGGAACGAACACCGGGGAGCTGTTTTTT.

The chain recombines TRBV9 with TRBJ1-6; TRBD1 aligns across 11 bases. Germline trimming cut 0 bases from V and 8 bases from J; bases unmatched to any gene: 1. CDR3 size: 15 residues. Germline V gene sequence: CDR1 SGDLS, CDR2 YYNGEE. For the CDR3, the DNA is TGTGCCAGCAGCGTAGGGGACAGGGGGGATTCACCCCTCCACTTT. Amino acids: CASSVGDRGDSPLHF. The full variable domain, in which reference TRBV9 and TRBJ1-6 provide the parts outside the CDR3, is DSGVTQTPKHLITATGQRVTLRCSPRSGDLSVYWYQQSLDQGLQFLIQYYNGEERAKGNILERFSAQQFPDLHSELNLSSLELGDSALYFCASSVGDRGDSPLHFGNGTRLTVT.

The chain couples TRBV5-6 to TRBJ2-1; D is uncertain. V gave up 0 bases and J gave up 0 bases, with 10 bases separating them. The CDR3 runs to 16 residues. The germline CDR1 and CDR2 sequences are SGHDT and YYEEEE. The CDR3 sequence is CASSLVVTSSYNEQFF. CDR3 in DNA: TGTGCCAGCAGCTTGGTAGTCACGAGCTCCTACAATGAGCAGTTCTTC.

The chain couples TRBV2 to TRBJ2-5, with D uncertain. The CDR3 loop spans 15 amino acids. V was trimmed by 1 base and J by 5 bases, leaving 14 bases between them. The germline V gene has CDR1 SNHLY and CDR2 FYNNEI. This CDR3 is CASSEVGQPRETQYF. As DNA, the CDR3 is TGTGCCAGCAGTGAAGTGGGCCAGCCTAGGGAGACCCAGTACTTC.

V and J are TRBV19 and TRBJ1-1, with D possibly matching TRBD1 (5 bases). The CDR3 sequence is 16 residues long. Germline CDR1 reads LNHDA; CDR2 reads SQIVND (reference sequence). V was shortened by 2 bases and J by 0 bases, with 13 bases between the two germline ends. This CDR3 reads CASSIQGAPMNTEAFF. CDR3 sequence (DNA): TGTGCCAGTAGTATACAAGGGGCCCCGATGAACACTGAAGCTTTCTTT.

The genes are TRBV2 and TRBJ1-1; 11 nucleotides align to TRBD1. Germline loops: CDR1 SNHLY, CDR2 FYNNEI. V was pared by 5 bases and J by 1 base, with 9 bases of the junction left unmatched. This CDR3 region has 17 residues. The CDR3 sequence is CASSTTDRGRGNTEAFF. DNA for the CDR3: TGTGCCAGCAGTACCACGGACAGGGGGCGAGGGAACACTGAAGCTTTCTTT.

The chain links TRBV7-2 to TRBJ1-2; D may be TRBD1 (5 bases). Trimming took 1 base from V and 4 from J, leaving 10 bases between them. The V gene's germline CDR1 is SGHTA and CDR2 FQGNSA. The CDR3 is 14 amino acids. The CDR3 sequence is CASSLGGEFYGYTF. Written as DNA, the CDR3 is TGTGCCAGCAGCTTAGGGGGCGAGTTCTATGGCTACACCTTC. The full variable domain, rest sourced from reference TRBV7-2 and TRBJ1-2, is GAGVSQSPSNKVTEKGKDVELRCDPISGHTALYWYRQSLGQGLEFLIYFQGNSAPDKSGLPSDRFSAERTGGSVSTLTIQRTQQEDSAVYLCASSLGGEFYGYTFGSGTRLTVV.

A single count supports this clone. Mismatch with germline at one junction end may stem from a read error. The chain's CDR3 is CASSVATLITGELFF. CDR3 DNA sequence: TGTGCCAGCAGCGTAGCCACCCTAATAACCGGGGAGCTGTTTTTT. The chain links TRBV7-2 to TRBJ2-2; D is unclear. Per germline, CDR1 SGHTA and CDR2 FQGNSA. CDR3 length: 15 residues.

The V gene is TRBV7-9, the J gene TRBJ1-2; D is undetermined. Looked up from germline, CDR1 is SEHNR and CDR2 is FQNEAQ (reference sequence). The V and J ends lost 5 bases and 1 base respectively, with 8 bases between them. The CDR3 has 13 residues. The CDR3 region is CASSIGVNYGYTF. CDR3 coding DNA: TGTGCCAGCAGCATCGGAGTTAACTATGGCTACACCTTC. Filled out from reference TRBV7-9 and TRBJ1-2, the complete variable domain reads DTGVSQNPRHKITKRGQNVTFRCDPISEHNRLYWYRQTLGQGPEFLTYFQNEAQLEKSRLLSDRFSAERPKGSFSTLEIQRTEQGDSAMYLCASSIGVNYGYTFGSGTRLTVV.

The chain joins TRBV15 to TRBJ1-1; D may be TRBD1 (6 bases). CDR3 length: 15 residues. Deletions cut 3 bases from V and 1 base from J, with 12 bases between. Germline assignment: CDR1 LNHNV and CDR2 YYDKDF (reference sequence). The CDR3 DNA reads TGTGCCACCAGCAGGTGGCCGACAGGGAACACTGAAGCTTTCTTT. Translating it yields CATSRWPTGNTEAFF. Full variable domain (rest looked up from reference TRBV15 and TRBJ1-1): DAMVIQNPRYQVTQFGKPVTLSCSQTLNHNVMYWYQQKSSQAPKLLFHYYDKDFNNEADTPDNFQSRRPNTSFCFLDIRSPGLGDTAMYLCATSRWPTGNTEAFFGQGTRLTVV.

This clone was detected once. The chain combines TRBV5-6 with TRBJ2-3; 9 bases are a match to TRBD1. Trimming at V came to 7 bases and at J to 6 bases, leaving 9 bases not matched to a gene. CDR3 length equals 14 residues. The V gene's germline CDR1 is SGHDT and CDR2 YYEEEE. CDR3 residues: CASSGTGTTDTQYF. DNA of the CDR3: TGTGCCAGCTCCGGGACAGGGACAACCGATACGCAGTATTTT.

The chain recombines TRBV5-6 with TRBJ1-2, with a possible D match to TRBD1 (5 bases). The CDR3 sequence is 13 residues long. The V end lost 5 bases, the J end lost 4 bases, and 12 bases lay between the germline ends. Germline assignment: CDR1 SGHDT and CDR2 YYEEEE. The CDR3 DNA follows: TGTGCCAGCAGGAAAAGGGGCGGCTATGGCTACACCTTC. As protein: CASRKRGGYGYTF.

This sequence joins TRBV7-9 and TRBJ1-2; D possibly corresponds to TRBD1 (6 bases). The ends were cut back, 4 bases at V and 0 bases at J, with 12 bases in the middle. CDR1 and CDR2 from the germline V gene are SEHNR and FQNEAQ (reference sequence). The CDR3 loop spans 15 amino acids. CDR3: CASSSRQAANYGYTF. The CDR3 nucleotides read TGTGCCAGCAGCTCCCGACAGGCTGCTAACTATGGCTACACCTTC.

The rearrangement uses TRBV5-1 and TRBJ1-1; a weak D match, TRBD1 (6 bases). The CDR3 has 14 residues. Trimming removed 0 bases at V and 3 bases at J, with 9 bases between. Per germline, CDR1 SGHRS and CDR2 YFSETQ. The CDR3 loop is CASSLEGHDTEAFF. CDR3 nucleotide sequence: TGCGCCAGCAGCTTGGAGGGACACGACACTGAAGCTTTCTTT.